This T cell receptor beta chain was captured in a study of blood T cell repertoires in COVID-19 (TCRdb year 2020). Regarding the study in general: Samples covering the acute and convalescent phases of COVID-19 were provided by collaborators in the United States, Italy and Spain. The material from the prospective study consisted of cDNA or gDNA derived from T cells, B-cell-depleted T cells, or PBMCs. Sample metadata almost always included a de-identified subject ID, COVID-19 status, age in years and sex. The samples were drawn from the first 160 participants of the ongoing ImmuneRACE study and from roughly 1,300 subjects provided by 6 global collaborators. Deeply sampled blood TCRbeta repertoires from subjects exposed to, actively infected with, or recovered from COVID-19 were included in the dataset. A freely available public database, intended as a resource for researchers studying the immune response to SARS-CoV-2, is where the repertoires were released. Where HLA class I and class II types were available, the types were taken from metadata supplied by the sample provider, not from assay-based typing.

This clone was observed a few times. Its specific antigen is unknown. No base quality information exists; no much larger clone differs at one position. Summary of the overall study and its limitations: Clinical and demographic metadata were provided uncurated, with the amount varying by source and participant.

Collaborating institutions collected whole blood in K2EDTA tubes following their own protocols. For TCRbeta analysis, collaborators shipped samples in one of three forms: frozen whole blood, isolated PBMCs, or DNA extracted from either of those sample types. TCRbeta CDR3 regions were amplified from genomic DNA by means of the immunoSEQ Assay, a bias-controlled multiplex PCR. Per the source publication's procedure: Within the assay, amplification of reference gene primers was used to estimate how many nucleated cells each sample contained. To quantify the absolute abundance of each unique TCRbeta CDR3 rearrangement, sequence reads were collapsed and filtered. Productive Simpson clonality was computed per sample as the square root of Simpson's diversity index over productive rearrangements. Imported from immuneACCESS, the table was reduced by TCRdb to in-frame sequences with V and J called. These copies leave out some clones; in studies compared against another copy, an unresolved V gene accounts for under half, and the cause of the remainder is not known. The V and J calls and clone size come from that table; D and trimming were worked out from the DNA. The sample has 110,000 or so clones on record, around 90% of them singletons. The ten largest clones capture around 1.1% of the sample.

At the junction V is shortened by 3 bases and J by 7 bases; bases outside the gene matches: 5. From the cysteine up to the phenylalanine, the CDR3 has a length of 13 residues. Just the 39-base CDR3 DNA is kept, in frame starting at base 1. According to the germline V gene, CDR1 reads KGHSH and CDR2 reads LQKENI. This sequence uses TRBV18 and TRBJ1-2; TRBD1 agrees with 7 junctional bases. This receptor was taken from a human donor in a cohort sampled during active COVID-19. The sequencing input was peripheral blood. The CDR3 protein: CASSPGQLIGYTF. The DNA sequence is TGTGCCAGCTCACCGGGACAGTTGATTGGCTACACCTTC.